This is a list of T cell receptor beta chains from one sample in a study of T-cell memory formation after mild COVID-19. One entry per CDR3 protein, called by TCRdb with MiXCR from the 5' RACE reads. The sample records under 250,000 distinct CDR3 sequences, roughly a tenth being singletons. The sequencing input was PBMCs or a T cell subset sorted from them (not recorded which). These receptors came from a man between 18 and 35 years old who had mild COVID-19 (a few samples of this study predate the infection). Cell type and time point are not known. CDR3s include the opening cysteine and the closing phenylalanine or tryptophan. D genes are given only for firm matches. Expanded clones are given a class, and other clones once, few, many or no size at all.

clone_size d_call j_call v_call cdr3_aa
NA TRBD1 TRBJ2-7 TRBV12-3/TRBV12-4 CASSSWTGVTYEQYF
few NA TRBJ2-5 TRBV4-1 CASSQEATFGTQYF
NA NA TRBJ2-5 TRBV6-5 CASSYGRLNGETQYF
NA NA TRBJ1-2 TRBV4-3 CASSHRNGNYGYTF
NA NA TRBJ2-1 TRBV29-1 CSVVSSNEQFF
many NA TRBJ2-3 TRBV5-1 CASSSGPGTDTQYF
NA NA TRBJ2-5 TRBV6-1 CASSVVQETQYF
NA NA TRBJ1-3 TRBV28 CASSSPAGAPSGNTIYF
NA TRBD2 TRBJ2-2 TRBV7-9 CASSFSGATGELFF
many TRBD1 TRBJ2-3 TRBV4-1 CASSRPGTVSDTQYF
NA NA TRBJ1-6 TRBV3-1 CASSSPGAGGSPLHF
many TRBD1 TRBJ1-5 TRBV24-1 CAKTGDQPQHF
few TRBD1 TRBJ2-5 TRBV5-1 CASSVTGAGETQYF
few NA TRBJ2-3 TRBV29-1 CSSRGPSTDTQYF
NA NA TRBJ1-6 TRBV28 CASRTSYNSPLHF
many TRBD2 TRBJ2-5 TRBV4-1 CASSQESAARGRAQYF
many TRBD1 TRBJ1-2 TRBV18 CASSPNGQGGGYTF
NA NA TRBJ2-3 TRBV5-1 CASYRTFRTDTQYF
NA NA TRBJ1-5 TRBV5-1 CASSFDGYQPQHF
few TRBD1 TRBJ1-1 TRBV7-2 CASSMGQVNTEAFF
few NA TRBJ2-4 TRBV18 CASSRDSKNIQYF
few TRBD2 TRBJ2-5 TRBV30 CAWNPSGQETQYF
few NA TRBJ1-4 TRBV7-2 CASSLYTGGMDEKLFF
NA TRBD1 TRBJ2-5 TRBV7-2 CASSFNRGEETQYF
NA TRBD1 TRBJ2-5 TRBV5-4 CASSLTGAPETQYF
few TRBD2 TRBJ2-3 TRBV4-2 CASSQDGRSGGGTQDTQYF
NA NA TRBJ2-4 TRBV29-1 CSAHTGWGDIQYF
few NA TRBJ2-7 TRBV23-1 CASREPYEQYF
few NA TRBJ2-3 TRBV27 CASSARGTTPGTDTQYF
few TRBD1 TRBJ2-5 TRBV3-1 CASRKGQGLETQYF
NA TRBD1 TRBJ2-7 TRBV12-5 CASGPRVPGQVYYEQYF
many NA TRBJ2-3 TRBV5-1 CASSSGTSQVTQYF
few NA TRBJ2-1 TRBV20-1 CSAKGGADEQFF
NA NA TRBJ1-5 TRBV10-3 CAIGEQGVGNQPQHF
NA TRBD2 TRBJ2-3 TRBV4-3 CASSQATLAGGTDTQYF
NA NA TRBJ1-1 TRBV12-3/TRBV12-4 CASSLSSSSTEAFF
few NA TRBJ2-1 TRBV5-1 CASSLEYEQFF
NA NA TRBJ1-1 TRBV6-6 CASSYQGGRTEAFF
NA NA TRBJ2-1 TRBV7-6 CASSPSGLAAFF
few NA TRBJ1-1 TRBV4-3 CASSPQGIMNTEAFF
many NA TRBJ2-3 TRBV27 CASSPANSDTQYF
few NA TRBJ2-1 TRBV7-9 CASSFRPGLSAKFF
NA NA TRBJ2-5 TRBV20-1 CSASGGGFQETQYF
NA NA TRBJ2-2 TRBV29-1 CSAKGGLGTGELFF
NA NA TRBJ1-4 TRBV20-1 CSARGGYEKLFF
few TRBD1 TRBJ1-2 TRBV20-1 CSAKDTGQAGYGYTF
few NA TRBJ2-4 TRBV9 CASSEGGGGLLAKNIQYF
few NA TRBJ1-2 TRBV7-9 CASSPTVYSYTF